The TCR beta chain described here comes from a study of shared clonotypes between healthy human individuals. Genomic DNA belonging to each subset was distributed in equal measure over several immunoSEQ plates. The repertoire was sequenced with immunoSEQ multiplex PCR; TCRdb's copy has only in-frame clones and lacks some. There are fewer than 3 million clones in the sample; under 95% occur only once, and about 0.41% lies in the top ten. The V and J ends lost 5 bases and 7 bases, in that order; junction bases with no gene match: 13. Germline V gene sequence: CDR1 MDHEN, CDR2 SYDVKM. The CDR3 extends over 16 amino acids.

The sequence was obtained from a man between 18 and 29 years old in good health. Some clones in this sample may be carry-over from other donors' samples. What was sequenced was naive CD4+ T cells from PBMCs. Regarding subset: CD45RA+ positively selected. The rearrangement uses TRBV28 and TRBJ2-5; 10 nucleotides line up with TRBD1. This chain's CDR3 is CASSTRDRGPAGTQYF. The CDR3 bases are TGTGCCAGCAGTACCCGGGACAGGGGCCCAGCGGGGACCCAGTACTTC.